Listed below are T cell receptor beta chains from one sample, sequenced in a study of T-cell reconstitution after alpha-beta-depleted transplantation in children. In TCRdb, the PCR reads were re-called with MiXCR into one record per CDR3 protein. The sample gives 600,000 to 700,000 distinct CDR3 sequences, approximately 15% of which show up once; 1.1% is in the top ten. The sequenced sample was PBMCs from the stem cell graft donor, obtained from the stem cell graft. Source of these receptors: a human donor who donated a stem cell graft to a child with acute myeloid leukemia. CDR3s include the opening cysteine and the closing phenylalanine or tryptophan. D genes are given only for firm matches.

V gene,J gene,D gene,CDR3 protein
TRBV7-9,TRBJ1-2,TRBD1,CASSFGQAHGYTF
TRBV28,TRBJ1-1,-,CASSFFLTGNTEAFF
TRBV7-2,TRBJ1-1,-,CASSFDKDAEAFF
TRBV6-1,TRBJ1-1,-,CASTEGWGGTEAFF
TRBV5-6,TRBJ1-2,-,CASSLFRDVLNYGYTF
TRBV29-1,TRBJ2-1,-,CSVSGAGEQFF
TRBV5-1,TRBJ1-5,-,CASSLGTSRQPQHF
TRBV4-1,TRBJ2-1,TRBD2,CASSHTPPGTNRDEQFF
TRBV24-1,TRBJ2-1,-,CATSGYLGSSYNEQFF
TRBV20-1,TRBJ1-2,TRBD1,CSAPDREVDGYTF
TRBV12-3/TRBV12-4,TRBJ2-7,-,CASSSHGSTNYEQYF
TRBV12-3/TRBV12-4,TRBJ2-5,-,CASSLGKGPRGTQYF
TRBV20-1,TRBJ2-3,-,CSATLVDTQYF
TRBV3-1,TRBJ2-1,-,CASSHLTVDSYNEQFF
TRBV29-1,TRBJ2-3,-,CSAERQYSTDTQYF
TRBV3-1,TRBJ1-4,-,CASSLGGTLLTNEKLFF
TRBV6-1,TRBJ1-3,TRBD1,CASSPGTGKNTIYF
TRBV20-1,TRBJ2-5,-,CSASYAGKQETQYF
TRBV18,TRBJ2-5,-,CASSPSGYQETQYF
TRBV12-3/TRBV12-4,TRBJ1-6,TRBD1,CASSQTLGGWGNSPLHF
TRBV20-1,TRBJ2-1,TRBD2,CSARATSGSSYNEQFF
TRBV20-1,TRBJ2-3,TRBD2,CSARVERGRTDTQYF
TRBV30,TRBJ2-7,TRBD1,CAWSFMTGWEQYF
TRBV2,TRBJ2-2,-,CASIARLAGTGELFF
TRBV6-1,TRBJ2-7,-,CATSDRGDTYEQYF
TRBV12-3/TRBV12-4,TRBJ1-4,TRBD1,CASSWTGPTNEKLFF
TRBV20-1,TRBJ2-1,TRBD2,CCASTGLAGDSSYNEQFF
TRBV12-3/TRBV12-4,TRBJ1-2,-,CASSFEGDYGYTF
TRBV12-3/TRBV12-4,TRBJ2-7,-,CASTPSGGAEYEQYF
TRBV5-6,TRBJ2-2,TRBD1,CASSLTGVLVRTGELFF
TRBV6-5,TRBJ1-5,-,CASSYSGGGNQPQHF
TRBV13,TRBJ2-3,TRBD2,CASSVSSGGTDTQYF
TRBV21-1,TRBJ2-1,-,CASSSLSPGAGNEQFF
TRBV5-1,TRBJ2-2,TRBD2,CASSLKISGTNTGELFF
TRBV5-1,TRBJ2-3,-,CASSILEDTQYF
TRBV29-1,TRBJ2-5,TRBD2,CSVYGLAGEETQYF
TRBV24-1,TRBJ2-1,TRBD1,CATSDYRQGKGNEQFF
TRBV13,TRBJ2-1,TRBD2,CASSSTSGGAYVEQFF
TRBV20-1,TRBJ2-5,-,CSAREEGIQETQYF
TRBV7-9,TRBJ1-4,-,CASSPEGGVNEKLFF
TRBV7-2,TRBJ2-1,TRBD2,CASSLGTSGASYNEQFF
TRBV29-1,TRBJ1-2,-,CSVPSGGRGGYTF
TRBV15,TRBJ1-1,-,CATTDNTEAFF
TRBV29-1,TRBJ1-1,-,CSVFVNTEAFF
TRBV7-2,TRBJ2-5,-,CASSFQNQVGTQYF
TRBV20-1,TRBJ1-6,TRBD1,CSASRQGRNNSPLHF
TRBV9,TRBJ1-1,-,CASSAHVGTEAFF
TRBV24-1,TRBJ2-1,TRBD2,CATSGGPSGSSYNEQFF
TRBV25-1,TRBJ1-1,-,CASSPYVSMNTEAFF
TRBV7-8,TRBJ1-5,-,CASSLQGSGNQPQHF
TRBV6-1,TRBJ2-6,-,CASSIGSPGANVLTF
TRBV27,TRBJ2-1,TRBD1,CASSPTGAYNEQFF
TRBV9,TRBJ2-3,TRBD2,CASSVGAGWTDTQYF
TRBV10-3,TRBJ1-5,-,CAISAQNQPQHF
TRBV20-1,TRBJ2-7,-,CSASVGGWEPYEQYF
TRBV18,TRBJ2-5,-,CASSRFQGEETQYF
TRBV20-1,TRBJ2-7,-,CSASTSYTSYEQYF
TRBV20-1,TRBJ2-7,-,CSASGIGLFYEQYF